Presented here are 8 T cell receptor beta chains from one specimen sequenced in a study of CD8 T cells in ankylosing spondylitis. TCRdb reprocessed the 5' RACE reads with MiXCR, giving one entry per CDR3 protein. The sample records roughly 160,000 distinct CDR3 sequences, approximately 9% being singletons. The specimen was blood, either unsorted or a sorted T cell fraction (not recorded which). These receptors all stem from a female donor with ankylosing spondylitis or in good health (not recorded which).

This clonotype was found many times. This chain links TRBV9 with TRBJ2-7, with TRBD2 matching over 8 bases. The V gene's germline CDR1 is SGDLS and CDR2 YYNGEE. This CDR3 spans 13 amino acids. V trimming: 7 bases; J trimming: 6 bases; junction bases outside the gene matches: 9. CDR3 residues: CASERGSLGEQYF. The CDR3 DNA reads TGTGCCAGCGAGCGGGGGAGTCTCGGCGAGCAGTACTTC.

This clonotype has a handful of counts. The V call is TRBV7-8, the J call TRBJ2-7, with D hard to call. This CDR3 is 14 amino acids long. V was trimmed by 0 bases and J by 0 bases, leaving 6 bases between them. The germline V gene has CDR1 SGHVS and CDR2 FQNEAQ. The CDR3 DNA sequence: TGTGCCAGCAGCTTAGCTTACATCTCCTACGAGCAGTACTTC. Its protein is CASSLAYISYEQYF.

A few counts support this clonotype. The J gene is TRBJ1-1, the V gene TRBV7-8, with a tentative D call TRBD1 (6 bases). The CDR3 runs to 12 residues. Germline V gene lookup returns CDR1 SGHVS and CDR2 FQNEAQ. The germline V and J ends were trimmed by 5 bases and 11 bases, with 15 bases remaining between them. The CDR3 loop reads CASSIQGKRAFF. CDR3 sequence (DNA): TGTGCCAGCAGCATTCAGGGGAAGCGGGCTTTCTTT.

The chain recombines TRBV27 with TRBJ2-1, with 9 nucleotides matching TRBD1. Germline CDR1 and CDR2: MNHEY and SMNVEV (reference sequence). V was clipped by 6 bases and J by 9 bases; unmatched bases: 9. This CDR3 region has 14 residues. The CDR3 here is CASRPGQGGGEQFF. DNA of the CDR3: TGTGCCAGCAGACCGGGACAGGGAGGCGGTGAGCAGTTCTTC.

This clonotype came up a few times. The chain uses TRBV7-9 and TRBJ1-2; D gene ambiguous. Looked up from germline, CDR1 is SEHNR and CDR2 is FQNEAQ (reference sequence). V lost 5 bases and J lost 5, with 15 bases in between. CDR3 size: 14 residues. The DNA of the CDR3 is TGTGCCAGCAGCCCCCCCGGGGAGCCGTATGGCTACACCTTC. Translation: CASSPPGEPYGYTF.

V and J are TRBV19 and TRBJ1-2, with D hard to call. V lost 3 bases, J lost 3 bases, and 11 bases lay in between. The CDR3 loop spans 14 amino acids. Germline CDR1 reads LNHDA; CDR2 reads SQIVND (reference sequence). The CDR3 sequence: CASSISDQYYGYTF. The CDR3 DNA sequence: TGTGCCAGTAGTATCTCGGATCAGTACTATGGCTACACCTTC.

This clonotype was seen only a few times. In nucleotides, the CDR3 is TGTGCCATCACCGGGACAGGGGAAAACACTGAAGCTTTCTTT. Its protein is CAITGTGENTEAFF. The rearrangement joins TRBV10-3 to TRBJ1-1; TRBD1 matches at 10 bases. V lost 7 bases and J lost 2; bases outside the gene matches: 4. Germline CDR1 and CDR2: ENHRY and SYGVKD. This CDR3 has 14 amino acids.

This clonotype has a handful of counts. J is TRBJ2-2 and V is TRBV20-1; 9 nucleotides align to TRBD2. Germline V lookup: CDR1 DFQATT, CDR2 SNEGSKA (reference sequence). CDR3 length: 16 amino acids. V dropped 0 bases and J dropped 5; count of bases not matched to a gene: 7. CDR3 nucleotides: TGCAGTGCTAGAGATAGGCGGGAGGGCCTGACCGGGGAGCTGTTTTTT. Amino acid sequence: CSARDRREGLTGELFF.